Below, 11 T cell receptor beta chains from the same sample are listed, as sequenced in a study of CD8 T cells in ankylosing spondylitis (dated by TCRdb to 2016 to 2017). Points the paper makes about the study in general: Blood from ankylosing spondylitis patients appeared to be characterized by a TCR beta motif composed of roughly 8 highly homologous amino acid variants.

These receptors have no identified antigens. The library was generated by 5' RACE. Sequenced using an Illumina HiSeq 2500. Through fastp at Q25 and MiXCR, TCRdb rebuilt clones from the public reads, retaining in-frame beta chains. Each CDR3 protein gets just one entry, which takes the most common genes and DNA from the rows behind it. Within this sample are some 800,000 distinct CDR3 sequences, with around 11% of them counted one time only. The biggest ten clones account for about 0.5% of the sample. The source material was blood, either unsorted or a sorted T cell fraction (not recorded which). The receptors originated from a male donor with ankylosing spondylitis.

Ten or more counts support this clonotype. This chain uses TRBV25-1 with TRBJ2-3; the D gene is possibly TRBD2 (5 bases). V shed 5 bases and J shed 0 bases, with 12 bases lying between them. There are 15 residues in the CDR3. The germline gives CDR1 MGHDK, CDR2 SYGVNS. CDR3 sequence: CASSPFGESTDTQYF. CDR3 coding DNA: TGTGCCAGCAGTCCGTTCGGGGAAAGCACAGATACGCAGTATTTT.

This clonotype was recorded many times. V is TRBV7-8 and J is TRBJ1-3; D remains unclear. The germline V gene has CDR1 SGHVS and CDR2 FQNEAQ. The CDR3 is 13 amino acids. Deletions cut 4 bases from V and 2 bases from J, with 6 bases between. CDR3 DNA: TGTGCCAGCAGCTACATCCCTGGAAACACCATATATTTT. Its protein is CASSYIPGNTIYF. The variable domain in full, completed from reference TRBV7-8 and TRBJ1-3, reads GAGVSQSPRYKVAKRGQDVALRCDPISGHVSLFWYQQALGQGPEFLTYFQNEAQLDKSGLPSDRFFAERPEGSVSTLKIQRTQQEDSAVYLCASSYIPGNTIYFGEGSWLTVV.

This clonotype was seen a few times. The chain couples TRBV5-5 to TRBJ2-3; no firm D call. Trimming left V 4 bases short and J 0 bases short, with 6 bases between. The CDR3 is 13 amino acids. Per the germline V gene, CDR1 is SGHKS and CDR2 is YYEKEE (reference sequence). The CDR3 DNA reads TGTGCCAGCAGCAAAAAAAGCACAGATACGCAGTATTTT. Encoded protein: CASSKKSTDTQYF.

The chain couples TRBV6-1 to TRBJ2-5, with a weak D call TRBD1 (6 bases). V was pared by 8 bases and J by 4 bases, with 14 bases between. The CDR3 runs 13 residues. Germline values: CDR1 MNHNS, CDR2 SASEGT. CDR3 region: CASGRDNRETQYF. The CDR3, as DNA: TGTGCCAGCGGCCGGGACAACCGAGAGACCCAGTACTTC.

The gene calls are TRBV12-3 or TRBV12-4 and TRBJ1-5; unclear D gene. Trimming left V 7 bases short and J 6 bases short, with 10 bases between. The CDR3 length is 12 residues. The CDR3 coding sequence is TGTGCCAGCACCACCCGGGCTCAGCCCCAGCATTTT. Protein: CASTTRAQPQHF.

V usage is TRBV9 and J usage is TRBJ2-7; D possibly uses TRBD1 or TRBD2 (6 bases each). Germline CDR1 and CDR2: SGDLS and YYNGEE. V was pared by 3 bases and J by 0 bases, with 7 bases between. This CDR3 has 13 amino acids. The CDR3 nucleotides are TGTGCCAGCAGCGGGGGGGCCTCCTACGAGCAGTACTTC. This codes for CASSGGASYEQYF.

This clonotype was picked up many times. The chain couples TRBV6-1 to TRBJ1-2, with 9 bases aligning to TRBD1. Germline values: CDR1 MNHNS, CDR2 SASEGT. Trimming at V came to 5 bases and at J to 8 bases, leaving 12 bases not matched to a gene. The CDR3 runs to 15 residues. The CDR3 nucleotides are TGTGCCAGCAGTATTACCTGGGACAGGGAGGCAGGCTACACCTTC. Protein sequence: CASSITWDREAGYTF.

This clonotype was recorded a few times. The genes are TRBV4-2 and TRBJ2-1; a weak D match, TRBD2 (5 bases). Germline V gene data show CDR1 as LGHNA and CDR2 as YNFKEQ. Trimming pared 1 base from V and 8 bases from J, leaving 6 bases between. This CDR3 has 12 amino acids. The CDR3 region is CASSQVRDEQFF. The CDR3 coding sequence is TGTGCCAGCAGCCAAGTGAGGGATGAGCAGTTCTTC.

This chain connects TRBV4-3 to TRBJ1-3; no reliable D call. The CDR3 contains 16 residues. The germline CDR1 and CDR2 sequences are LGHNA and YSLEER. With 1 base removed from V and 0 bases from J, the gap between germline ends came to 10 bases. The CDR3, as DNA: TGCGCCAGCAGCCAAGGCGCGACCCTCTCTGGAAACACCATATATTTT. Its translation is CASSQGATLSGNTIYF.

In its sample, this clonotype was seen a few times. The rearrangement joins TRBV18 to TRBJ2-5; the match to TRBD1 covers 9 bases. Trimming cost V 1 base and J 3 bases; bases outside gene matches: 9. This CDR3 has 17 amino acids. The V gene's germline CDR1 is KGHSH and CDR2 LQKENI. The CDR3 region has the DNA TGTGCCAGCTCACCACTTATACCGGGACAGGGAGAAGAGACCCAGTACTTC. Its translation is CASSPLIPGQGEETQYF.

This clonotype was seen more than once but under ten times. The chain couples TRBV10-3 to TRBJ2-2; D might be TRBD1 (5 bases). The V end lost 10 bases, the J end lost 6 bases, and 18 bases lay between the germline ends. The CDR3 is made up of 14 amino acids. Germline CDR1 ENHRY, CDR2 SYGVKD. CDR3 residues: CASTSQWGSGELFF. CDR3 nucleotide sequence: TGTGCCAGCACCTCTCAGTGGGGCTCCGGGGAGCTGTTTTTT.